The 18 T cell receptor beta chains below were found in one sample sequenced in a study of T cells expressing NK-cell markers. TCRdb re-called the 5' RACE reads and catalogs CDR3 proteins one per entry, DNA excluded. Here the sample table reports 6,000 to 7,500 distinct CDR3 sequences. Sequenced sample: blood T cells: a sorted CD56 or NKG2C T cell subset, CD4+ or CD8+ T cells, or bulk PBMC T cells (not recorded which). The source of these receptors is a man aged 18 to 69 in good health.

The chain carries TRBV25-1 and TRBJ2-6; without DNA, the TCRdb call of TRBD1 cannot be checked. This CDR3 spans 17 amino acids. CDR1 is MGHDK and CDR2 is SYGVNS in the germline V gene. The CDR3 spells CASSTPGQDVGANVLTF.

The chain joins TRBV2 to TRBJ2-7. Germline-derived CDR1 and CDR2 are SNHLY and FYNNEI. This CDR3 is 12 amino acids long. The CDR3 region is CASTEDSYEQYF.

V and J are TRBV3-1 and TRBJ2-3; as DNA is missing, the TRBD1 call by TCRdb cannot be tested. This CDR3 spans 14 amino acids. Germline V CDR1 and CDR2: LGHDT, YNNKEL (reference sequence). The CDR3 sequence is CASSQDRPLGTQYF.

This sequence joins TRBV28 and TRBJ1-1. Germline assignment: CDR1 MDHEN and CDR2 SYDVKM. This CDR3 contains 14 residues. CDR3 amino acids: CASSLPLVNTEAFF.

This chain connects TRBV12-3 or TRBV12-4 to TRBJ1-2; the TCRdb call, TRBD1, lacks DNA for checking. The CDR3 spans 14 residues. The CDR3 loop reads CASSPWRQAYGYTF.

The V gene is TRBV6-5, the J gene TRBJ2-7. This CDR3 has 14 residues. CDR1 and CDR2 (germline): MNHEY, SVGAGI. The CDR3 is CASSYRAGPYEQYF.

The chain combines TRBV6-1 with TRBJ1-6; as DNA is missing, the TRBD1 call by TCRdb cannot be tested. The CDR3 runs to 14 residues. Germline CDR1 MNHNS, CDR2 SASEGT. CDR3: CASSVTTGGSPLHF.

The rearrangement uses TRBV4-2 and TRBJ2-1. This CDR3 is built from 15 residues. From germline, CDR1 is LGHNA and CDR2 YNFKEQ. The CDR3: CASSQAHASTDEQFF.

According to its frequency, this clonotype is medium-sized. V is TRBV5-1 and J is TRBJ2-5. Germline loops: CDR1 SGHRS, CDR2 YFSETQ. CDR3 size: 15 residues. CDR3 in amino acids: CASSLPTRYQETQYF.

The chain has TRBV27 and TRBJ2-5. The V gene's germline CDR1 is MNHEY and CDR2 SMNVEV (reference sequence). This CDR3 contains 13 residues. The CDR3 loop is CASSLSIHGTQYF.

Frequency places this clonotype as medium-sized. V gene TRBV2 combines with J gene TRBJ2-2. The germline CDR1 and CDR2 sequences are SNHLY and FYNNEI. The CDR3 contains 13 residues. The CDR3 loop reads CASSEVHTGELFF.

The chain recombines TRBV11-2 with TRBJ2-5; TCRdb designates TRBD1, a call that cannot be tested without DNA. The germline V gene encodes CDR1 SGHAT and CDR2 FQNNGV. This CDR3 contains 12 residues. Here the CDR3 reads CASRGGAETQYF.

V gene TRBV6-1 combines with J gene TRBJ2-3; the D call of TRBD2 rests on TCRdb alone, since no DNA is present to check it. Germline loops: CDR1 MNHNS, CDR2 SASEGT. There are 15 residues in the CDR3. The CDR3 is CASSEVSGGPDTQYF.

The V call is TRBV20-1, the J call TRBJ1-6; TCRdb's assignment of TRBD1 cannot be checked, as there is no DNA. Germline CDR1 reads DFQATT; CDR2 reads SNEGSKA (reference sequence). The CDR3 extends over 15 amino acids. The CDR3 reads CSAKRGTGESSPLHF.

This chain links TRBV3-1 with TRBJ2-7; without DNA, the TCRdb call of TRBD1 cannot be checked. Germline-derived CDR1 and CDR2 are LGHDT and YNNKEL (reference sequence). The CDR3 spans 14 residues. CDR3 sequence: CASSQDLDRGEQYF.

By frequency, this clonotype registers large. The genes are TRBV6-1 and TRBJ1-6. Germline CDR1 is MNHNS and CDR2 is SASEGT. CDR3 size: 13 residues. CDR3 amino acids: CASSDRLDSPLHF.

The V and J genes are TRBV19 and TRBJ2-5; TCRdb names TRBD2, which stays unverified in the absence of DNA. There are 14 residues in the CDR3. Germline V CDR1 and CDR2: LNHDA, SQIVND (reference sequence). The CDR3 spells CASSDRGGKETQYF. The entire variable domain, with the rest obtained from reference TRBV19 and TRBJ2-5, is as follows: DGGITQSPKYLFRKEGQNVTLSCEQNLNHDAMYWYRQDPGQGLRLIYYSQIVNDFQKGDIAEGYSVSREKKESFPLTVTSAQKNPTAFYLCASSDRGGKETQYFGPGTRLLVL.

This rearrangement joins TRBV5-6 to TRBJ2-7; TCRdb picks TRBD2, but there is no DNA to check that call. Germline-derived CDR1 and CDR2 are SGHDT and YYEEEE. This CDR3 spans 16 amino acids. The CDR3 region is CASSHWGASGFYEQYF.